Below, 27 T cell receptor beta chains from the same sample are listed, as sequenced in a study of cytotoxic CD8 clonotypes in ibrutinib-treated CLL. Assay used: immunoSEQ multiplex PCR; TCRdb lists only in-frame clones, some missing. Of 150,000 or so clones in the sample, about 80% were seen once. The sample was PBMCs, taken after 12 months of ibrutinib treatment. The receptors come from a human donor with chronic lymphocytic leukemia.

V usage is TRBV2 and J usage is TRBJ1-2; perhaps TRBD1 as D (6 bases). Trimming left V 4 bases short and J 0 bases short, with 12 bases between. The CDR3 extends over 15 amino acids. The V gene's germline CDR1 is SNHLY and CDR2 FYNNEI. The chain's CDR3 is CASSVRTASNYGYTF. The CDR3 bases are TGTGCCAGCAGTGTTCGGACAGCTTCTAACTATGGCTACACCTTC. The full variable domain, in which reference TRBV2 and TRBJ1-2 provide the parts outside the CDR3, is EPEVTQTPSHQVTQMGQEVILRCVPISNHLYFYWYRQILGQKVEFLVSFYNNEISEKSEIFDDQFSVERPDGSNFTLKIRSTKLEDSAMYFCASSVRTASNYGYTFGSGTRLTVV.

V usage is TRBV7-9 and J usage is TRBJ2-7, with D unclear. CDR3 length: 12 amino acids. CDR1 SEHNR and CDR2 FQNEAQ come from the germline V gene (reference sequence). Trimming shortened V by 5 bases and J by 4 bases, and 9 bases separated the two germline ends. CDR3 DNA sequence: TGTGCCAGCAGCCCACGATTATACGAGCAGTACTTC. It encodes CASSPRLYEQYF.

The gene calls are TRBV5-1 and TRBJ2-5, with 7 positions matching TRBD1. The germline gives CDR1 SGHRS, CDR2 YFSETQ. There are 13 residues in the CDR3. The ends lost 0 bases at V and 5 bases at J; junction bases unmatched: 1. CDR3 residues: CASSLDRGETQYF. The CDR3 DNA reads TGCGCCAGCAGCTTGGACAGGGGTGAGACCCAGTACTTC.

This chain connects TRBV29-1 to TRBJ1-1; TRBD1 matches 12 bases. The CDR3 totals 16 residues. Germline-derived CDR1 and CDR2 are SQVTM and ANQGSEA. V gave up 8 bases and J gave up 5 bases; unmatched junction bases: 15. The CDR3 bases are TGCAGCTCACACCGGGACAGGGGGCTCCCCGCTACTGAAGCTTTCTTT. Amino acid sequence: CSSHRDRGLPATEAFF.

The chain joins TRBV5-1 to TRBJ2-3; D not resolved. The germline gives CDR1 SGHRS, CDR2 YFSETQ. With 3 bases removed from V and 6 bases from J, the gap between germline ends came to 8 bases. This CDR3 is built from 12 residues. In DNA, the CDR3 is TGCGCCAGCAGCTCATCCAGGGATACGCAGTATTTT. It codes for CASSSSRDTQYF.

The chain employs TRBV28 and TRBJ2-2, with D uncertain. The CDR3 covers 15 residues. The germline gives CDR1 MDHEN, CDR2 SYDVKM. V gave up 6 bases and J gave up 4 bases, with 15 bases separating them. CDR3 residues: CASSSHTLGTGELFF. The CDR3, as DNA: TGTGCCAGCAGCTCTCATACCTTAGGCACCGGGGAGCTGTTTTTT. The full variable domain, its missing parts supplied by reference TRBV28 and TRBJ2-2, is DVKVTQSSRYLVKRTGEKVFLECVQDMDHENMFWYRQDPGLGLRLIYFSYDVKMKEKGDIPEGYSVSREKKERFSLILESASTNQTSMYLCASSSHTLGTGELFFGEGSRLTVL.

The gene calls are TRBV5-4 and TRBJ1-1; D may be TRBD1 (6 bases). V gave up 8 bases and J gave up 5 bases, with 10 bases separating them. This CDR3 is 11 amino acids long. Germline V gene lookup returns CDR1 SGHNT and CDR2 YYREEE (reference sequence). CDR3 DNA sequence: TGTGCCAGTTCTACAGGGACTGAAGCTTTCTTT. Protein sequence: CASSTGTEAFF.

This chain connects TRBV4-3 to TRBJ2-7; 8 nucleotides line up with TRBD2. V shed 4 bases, J shed 4 bases, and the junction held 6 bases outside the gene matches. Per germline, CDR1 LGHNA and CDR2 YSLEER. The CDR3 is 14 amino acids. The CDR3 is CASSPGGAQYEQYF. CDR3 DNA sequence: TGCGCCAGCAGCCCCGGGGGGGCGCAGTACGAGCAGTACTTC.

This clone was observed once. The V and J genes are TRBV10-3 and TRBJ1-1; possibly TRBD1 for D (6 bases). The V gene lost 4 bases and the J gene lost 7 bases, with 13 bases spanning the gap. CDR1 and CDR2 (germline): ENHRY, SYGVKD. The CDR3 consists of 13 residues. CDR3 nucleotides: TGTGCCATCAGTGGGACAGAGCAGCTTGAAGCTTTCTTT. This codes for CAISGTEQLEAFF.

The gene calls are TRBV18 and TRBJ2-7; TRBD2 might be the D (5 bases). The V gene lost 4 bases and the J gene lost 7 bases, with 17 bases spanning the gap. Germline V CDR1 and CDR2: KGHSH, LQKENI. The CDR3 totals 14 residues. The CDR3 region is CASSLSGYRDEQYF. The CDR3 DNA reads as TGTGCCAGCTCACTTTCCGGGTACCGGGATGAGCAGTACTTC. Supplemented by reference TRBV18 and TRBJ2-7, the full variable domain reads NAGVMQNPRHLVRRRGQEARLRCSPMKGHSHVYWYRQLPEEGLKFMVYLQKENIIDESGMPKERFSAEFPKEGPSILRIQQVVRGDSAAYFCASSLSGYRDEQYFGPGTRLTVT.

The chain couples TRBV9 to TRBJ2-5; D gene unclear. Looked up from germline, CDR1 is SGDLS and CDR2 is YYNGEE. Trimming pared 2 bases from V and 5 bases from J, leaving 16 bases between. The CDR3 has 15 amino acids. In DNA, the CDR3 is TGTGCCAGCAGCGTTCGGCCCCTTAGTGGGGAGACCCAGTACTTC. This sequence encodes CASSVRPLSGETQYF.

This chain connects TRBV27 to TRBJ2-7; D remains unclear. Deletions cut 2 bases from V and 0 bases from J, with 8 bases between. The CDR3 has 14 residues. Germline values: CDR1 MNHEY, CDR2 SMNVEV (reference sequence). The CDR3 protein is CASSLRQSSYEQYF. CDR3 DNA sequence: TGTGCCAGCAGTTTACGGCAGAGCTCCTACGAGCAGTACTTC.

This clone occurred a few times. J is TRBJ2-7 and V is TRBV21-1; the table names TRBD2, a call not compared with the DNA. TRBV21-1 represents a pseudogene. This CDR3 spans 17 amino acids. The CDR3 DNA reads as TGTGCCAGCAGCAAAGAATCACTAGGGAAGTGTCCTCGCGAGCAGTACTTC. Its protein is CASSKESLGKCPREQYF.

The V gene is TRBV7-8, the J gene TRBJ1-2; 7 nucleotides match TRBD1. The CDR3 is made up of 13 amino acids. With 0 bases clipped from V and 5 bases from J, the junction kept 0 bases outside the gene matches. Germline V gives CDR1 SGHVS, CDR2 FQNEAQ. The CDR3 bases are TGTGCCAGCAGCTTAGCGACAGGGTATGGCTACACCTTC. Its protein is CASSLATGYGYTF.

As for this clone: One end of the junction fails to match germline, which may point to a read error. This rearrangement joins TRBV19 to TRBJ2-1; D uncertain. Germline CDR1 and CDR2: LNHDA and SQIVND (reference sequence). The length of the CDR3 is 11 residues. The CDR3 DNA sequence: TGTGCCAGTAGTAACTACAACGAGCAGTTCTTC. Its protein product is CASSNYNEQFF.

The J gene is TRBJ2-7, the V gene TRBV28; 9 bases line up with TRBD2. CDR1 and CDR2 (germline): MDHEN, SYDVKM. This CDR3 is 14 amino acids long. V was pared by 6 bases and J by 0 bases, with 3 bases of the junction left unmatched. CDR3 in amino acids: CASRRGLASYEQYF. The CDR3 DNA is TGTGCCAGCAGGAGGGGACTAGCCTCCTACGAGCAGTACTTC.

This clone has a handful of counts. The gene calls are TRBV4-1 and TRBJ2-3, with 10 bases lining up with TRBD2. CDR3 length equals 19 residues. Germline CDR1 is MGHRA and CDR2 is YSYEKL. The V gene end was trimmed by 0 bases and the J gene end by 4 bases; junction bases not matched to a gene: 13. The CDR3 region has the DNA TGCGCCAGCAGCCAAGAACCGCTCTCTAGCGGGAGTTTAGCAGATACGCAGTATTTT. Translated: CASSQEPLSSGSLADTQYF.

The chain employs TRBV5-1 and TRBJ1-1; D might be TRBD1 (6 bases). There are 15 residues in the CDR3. V lost 7 bases to trimming and J lost 4 bases, with 20 bases between them. Germline V gene sequence: CDR1 SGHRS, CDR2 YFSETQ. CDR3 sequence: CASVIDPGVATEAFF. CDR3 coding DNA: TGCGCCAGCGTAATCGACCCAGGGGTTGCCACTGAAGCTTTCTTT.

V usage is TRBV4-2 and J usage is TRBJ2-3, with TRBD2 matching 15 bases. Germline CDR1 reads LGHNA; CDR2 reads YNFKEQ. The V segment lost 0 bases and the J segment 4 bases; nucleotides outside the gene matches: 11. The CDR3 totals 20 residues. DNA of the CDR3: TGTGCCAGCAGCCAAGAGGTTTGGGGACTAGCGGGGGGCGTGGCAGATACGCAGTATTTT. Residues: CASSQEVWGLAGGVADTQYF.

In DNA, the CDR3 is TGTGCCAGCTCGCGTACCGGGACGGATAATGAAAAACTGTTTTTT. This codes for CASSRTGTDNEKLFF. The chain combines TRBV18 with TRBJ1-4; a possible D gene is TRBD1 (5 bases). Between the trimmed V and J ends, which lost 6 bases and 4 bases, there was a span of 15 bases. Per germline, CDR1 KGHSH and CDR2 LQKENI. This CDR3 contains 15 residues.

With regard to this clone: Other DNA sequences within the sample encode an identical CDR3. The chain couples TRBV7-2 to TRBJ1-3; a weak D match, TRBD1 (5 bases). Germline V gene sequence: CDR1 SGHTA, CDR2 FQGNSA. This CDR3 has 14 residues. Trimming removed 5 bases at V and 3 bases at J, with 11 bases between. DNA of the CDR3: TGTGCCAGCAGCCTTCAGGGTAGTGGAAACACCATATATTTT. It yields the protein CASSLQGSGNTIYF.

The chain links TRBV16 to TRBJ1-3; D ambiguous. Germline CDR1 reads KGHSY; CDR2 reads FQNENV. The CDR3 runs to 17 residues. Deletions cut 0 bases from V and 0 bases from J, with 12 bases between. The CDR3 loop is CASSQSTFSSSGNTIYF. The CDR3 nucleotides read TGTGCCAGCAGCCAATCCACATTCAGCAGCTCTGGAAACACCATATATTTT.

The chain has TRBV28 and TRBJ2-1; D unclear. CDR3 length: 19 amino acids. The V end lost 1 base, the J end lost 0 bases, and 19 bases lay between the germline ends. Looked up from germline, CDR1 is MDHEN and CDR2 is SYDVKM. The CDR3 nucleotides are TGTGCCAGCAGTTTATTTGGCAGCAAGTACTCTGGCTCCTACAATGAGCAGTTCTTC. It codes for CASSLFGSKYSGSYNEQFF.

V is TRBV4-1 and J is TRBJ2-5; D might be TRBD1 or TRBD2, each matching 6 bases. V gave up 1 base and J gave up 5 bases, with 11 bases separating them. Germline CDR1 and CDR2: MGHRA and YSYEKL. This CDR3 is built from 14 residues. For the CDR3, the DNA is TGCGCCAGCAGCCAAGCCGGGGGCGGGGAGACCCAGTACTTC. It yields the protein CASSQAGGGETQYF.

The rearrangement links TRBV6-1 to TRBJ1-1; D remains unclear. Germline lookup yields CDR1 MNHNS and CDR2 SASEGT. V gave up 7 bases and J gave up 1 base, with 13 bases separating them. CDR3 length: 14 amino acids. CDR3 coding DNA: TGTGCCAGCAACAATAGGGTGTGGAACACTGAAGCTTTCTTT. Translation gives CASNNRVWNTEAFF.

The J gene is TRBJ2-3, the V gene TRBV19; weak D call: TRBD1 (6 bases). The germline gives CDR1 LNHDA, CDR2 SQIVND (reference sequence). The V end was cut by 4 bases, the J end by 0 bases, with 14 bases between. This CDR3 contains 16 residues. The CDR3, as DNA: TGTGCCAGTAGTACCCAGGGACATCCTAGCACAGATACGCAGTATTTT. Translation gives CASSTQGHPSTDTQYF.

The rearrangement links TRBV28 to TRBJ1-5, with D perhaps TRBD1 (5 bases). Trimming removed 3 bases from V and 6 bases from J, with 24 bases in between. The CDR3 loop spans 18 amino acids. In germline, CDR1 is MDHEN, CDR2 SYDVKM. Here the CDR3 reads CASSLTWGRGGGSQPQHF. CDR3 nucleotide sequence: TGTGCCAGCAGTTTGACGTGGGGGAGGGGCGGAGGATCTCAGCCCCAGCATTTT.